Given below is one T cell receptor (beta chain) in context. This record comes from a study of OX40 agonist ivuxolimab in advanced cancers. Here immunoSEQ multiplex PCR was the method, and the copy in TCRdb shows in-frame clones only, minus some. Of 60,000 to 95,000 clones detected, approximately 83% appear once; the ten largest clones hold 0.55% to 0.7%. Germline values: CDR1 MNHEY, CDR2 SVGAGI. The CDR3 extends over 15 amino acids. Trimming stripped 3 bases from V and 2 bases from J, with 8 bases between. V gene TRBV6-5 combines with J gene TRBJ2-6; D gene ambiguous. The TCR was taken from an adult with an advanced solid tumor such as melanoma, head and neck, liver or kidney cancer. The specimen was CD4+ or CD8+ T cells sorted from blood, collected in a trial of the OX40 agonist ivuxolimab. The CDR3 DNA sequence: TGTGCCAGCAGTTATACCGATACTGGGGCCAACGTCCTGACTTTC. Translated: CASSYTDTGANVLTF.